This T cell receptor beta chain was identified during a study of cytomegalovirus exposure and HLA in healthy donors. Overall study: Early released data had 80 million or so unique TCRs, all coming from HLA-typed donors.

Researchers ran the PCR with 60 Vbeta and 13 Jbeta primers. The repertoire was sequenced with immunoSEQ multiplex PCR; TCRdb's copy has only in-frame clones and lacks some. Among under 150,000 clones listed, around 78% were seen once. The CDR3 extends over 17 amino acids. The ends were cut back, 4 bases at V and 0 bases at J, with 16 bases in the middle. The germline V gene has CDR1 MDHEN and CDR2 SYDVKM. V usage is TRBV28 and J usage is TRBJ1-3; D gene uncertain. Material for sequencing was PBMCs. This sequence was found in a woman aged 25 to 45 in good health and CMV-seropositive. CDR3 region: CASSSTEGTVSGNTIYF. In nucleotides, the CDR3 is TGTGCCAGCAGTTCTACAGAAGGAACCGTCTCTGGAAACACCATATATTTT.